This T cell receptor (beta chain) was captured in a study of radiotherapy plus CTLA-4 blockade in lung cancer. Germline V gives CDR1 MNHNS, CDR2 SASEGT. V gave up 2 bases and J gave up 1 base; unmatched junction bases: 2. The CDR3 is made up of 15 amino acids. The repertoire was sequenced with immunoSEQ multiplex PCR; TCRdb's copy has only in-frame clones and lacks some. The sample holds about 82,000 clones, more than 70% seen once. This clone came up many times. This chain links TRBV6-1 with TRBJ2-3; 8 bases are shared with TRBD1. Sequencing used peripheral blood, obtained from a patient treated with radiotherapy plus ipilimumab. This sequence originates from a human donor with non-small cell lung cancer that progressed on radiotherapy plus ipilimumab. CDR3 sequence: CASSEWGQGTDTQYF. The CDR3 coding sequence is TGTGCCAGCAGTGAATGGGGACAGGGCACAGATACGCAGTATTTT.